This T cell receptor beta chain emerged from a study of T-cell reconstitution after alpha-beta-depleted transplantation in children. V lost 5 bases and J lost 4; bases outside the gene matches: 7. Germline V gene data show CDR1 as SGHTA and CDR2 as FQGNSA. The CDR3 is 17 amino acids. Unique molecular identifiers were built into the TCRbeta library. TCRdb re-called the PCR reads through MiXCR, storing one row per CDR3 protein. The data hold roughly 500,000 distinct CDR3 sequences, with under 15% observed a single time. This clonotype has at least ten counts. The sequence derives from a human donor who donated a stem cell graft to a child with combined immunodeficiency. The material sequenced was PBMCs from the stem cell graft donor, taken from the stem cell graft. The V gene is TRBV7-2, the J gene TRBJ2-2; 13 bases agree with TRBD2. The CDR3 DNA is TGTGCCAGCAGCACCCGACTAGCGGGAGGTAGCACCGGGGAGCTGTTTTTT. Translation gives CASSTRLAGGSTGELFF.